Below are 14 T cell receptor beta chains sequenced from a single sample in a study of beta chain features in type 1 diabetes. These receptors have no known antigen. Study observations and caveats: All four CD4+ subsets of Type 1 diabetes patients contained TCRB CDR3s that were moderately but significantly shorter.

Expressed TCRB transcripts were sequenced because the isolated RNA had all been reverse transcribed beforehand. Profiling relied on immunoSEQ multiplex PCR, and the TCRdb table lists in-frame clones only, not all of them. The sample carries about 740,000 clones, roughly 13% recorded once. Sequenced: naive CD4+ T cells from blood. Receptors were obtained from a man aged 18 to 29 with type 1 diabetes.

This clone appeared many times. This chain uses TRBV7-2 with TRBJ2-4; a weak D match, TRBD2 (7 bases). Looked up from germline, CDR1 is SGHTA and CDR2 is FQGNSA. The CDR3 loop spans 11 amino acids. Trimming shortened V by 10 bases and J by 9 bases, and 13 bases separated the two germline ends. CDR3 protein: CATAGASIQYF. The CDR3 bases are TGTGCCACTGCGGGGGCGTCCATTCAGTACTTC.

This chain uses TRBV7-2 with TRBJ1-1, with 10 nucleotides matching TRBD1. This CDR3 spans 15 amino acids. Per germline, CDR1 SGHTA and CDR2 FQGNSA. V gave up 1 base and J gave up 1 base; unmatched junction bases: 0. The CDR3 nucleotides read TGTGCCAGCAGCTTAGGGGACAGGGGGAACACTGAAGCTTTCTTT. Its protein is CASSLGDRGNTEAFF. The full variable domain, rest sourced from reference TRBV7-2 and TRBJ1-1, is GAGVSQSPSNKVTEKGKDVELRCDPISGHTALYWYRQSLGQGLEFLIYFQGNSAPDKSGLPSDRFSAERTGGSVSTLTIQRTQQEDSAVYLCASSLGDRGNTEAFFGQGTRLTVV.

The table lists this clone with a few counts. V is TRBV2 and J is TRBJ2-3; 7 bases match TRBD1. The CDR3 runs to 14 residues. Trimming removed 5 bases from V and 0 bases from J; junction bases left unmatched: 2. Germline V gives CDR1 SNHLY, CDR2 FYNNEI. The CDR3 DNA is TGTGCCAGCAGTTGGGACAGAAGCACAGATACGCAGTATTTT. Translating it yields CASSWDRSTDTQYF.

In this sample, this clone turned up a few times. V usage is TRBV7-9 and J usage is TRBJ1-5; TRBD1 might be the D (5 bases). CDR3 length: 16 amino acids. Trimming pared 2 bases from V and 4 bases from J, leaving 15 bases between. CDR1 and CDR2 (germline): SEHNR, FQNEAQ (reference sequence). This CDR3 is CASSLSGAGPNQPQHF. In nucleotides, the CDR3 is TGTGCCAGCAGCTTAAGCGGGGCAGGGCCGAATCAGCCCCAGCATTTT.

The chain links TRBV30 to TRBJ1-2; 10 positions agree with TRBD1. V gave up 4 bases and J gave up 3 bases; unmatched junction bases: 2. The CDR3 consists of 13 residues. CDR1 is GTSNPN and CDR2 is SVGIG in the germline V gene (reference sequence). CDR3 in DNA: TGTGCCTGGAAAGGACAGGGGGACTATGGCTACACCTTC. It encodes CAWKGQGDYGYTF.

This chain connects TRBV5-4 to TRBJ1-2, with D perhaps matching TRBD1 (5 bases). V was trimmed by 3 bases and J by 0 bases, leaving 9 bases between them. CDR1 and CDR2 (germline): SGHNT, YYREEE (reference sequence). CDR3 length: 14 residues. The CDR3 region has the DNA TGTGCCAGCAGCTCGGACACAGCTAACTATGGCTACACCTTC. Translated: CASSSDTANYGYTF. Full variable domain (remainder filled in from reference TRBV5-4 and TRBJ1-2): ETGVTQSPTHLIKTRGQQVTLRCSSQSGHNTVSWYQQALGQGPQFIFQYYREEENGRGNFPPRFSGLQFPNYSSELNVNALELDDSALYLCASSSDTANYGYTFGSGTRLTVV.

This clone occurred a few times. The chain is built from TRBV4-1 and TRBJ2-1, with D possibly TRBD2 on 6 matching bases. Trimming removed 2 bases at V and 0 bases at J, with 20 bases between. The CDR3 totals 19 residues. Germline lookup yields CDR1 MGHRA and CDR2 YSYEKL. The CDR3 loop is CASSQYTGGVISSYNEQFF. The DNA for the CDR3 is TGCGCCAGCAGCCAATACACAGGCGGGGTCATTAGCTCCTACAATGAGCAGTTCTTC.

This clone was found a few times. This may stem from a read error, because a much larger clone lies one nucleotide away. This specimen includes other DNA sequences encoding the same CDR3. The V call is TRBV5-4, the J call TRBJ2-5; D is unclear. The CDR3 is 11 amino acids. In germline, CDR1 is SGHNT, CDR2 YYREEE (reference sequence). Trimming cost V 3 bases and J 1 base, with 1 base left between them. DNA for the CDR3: TGTGCCAGCAGCTCCCAAGAGACCCAGTACTTC. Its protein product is CASSSQETQYF.

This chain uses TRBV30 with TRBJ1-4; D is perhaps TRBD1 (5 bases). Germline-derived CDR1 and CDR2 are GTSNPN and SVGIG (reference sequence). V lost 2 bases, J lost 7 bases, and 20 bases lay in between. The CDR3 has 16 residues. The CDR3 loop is CAWSFPSGGGGEKLFF. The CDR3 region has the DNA TGTGCCTGGAGTTTCCCCAGTGGGGGGGGTGGTGAAAAACTGTTTTTT.

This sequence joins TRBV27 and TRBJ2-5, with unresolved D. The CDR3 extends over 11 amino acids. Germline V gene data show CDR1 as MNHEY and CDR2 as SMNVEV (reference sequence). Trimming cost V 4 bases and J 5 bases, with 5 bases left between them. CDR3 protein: CASSSYETQYF. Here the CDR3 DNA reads TGTGCCAGCAGTTCCTACGAGACCCAGTACTTC.

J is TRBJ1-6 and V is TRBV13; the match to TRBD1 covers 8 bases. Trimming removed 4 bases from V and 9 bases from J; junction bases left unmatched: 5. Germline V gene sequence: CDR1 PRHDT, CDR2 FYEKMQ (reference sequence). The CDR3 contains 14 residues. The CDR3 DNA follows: TGTGCCAGCAGCTCGACAGGGGTCAGTTCACCCCTCCACTTT. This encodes CASSSTGVSSPLHF.

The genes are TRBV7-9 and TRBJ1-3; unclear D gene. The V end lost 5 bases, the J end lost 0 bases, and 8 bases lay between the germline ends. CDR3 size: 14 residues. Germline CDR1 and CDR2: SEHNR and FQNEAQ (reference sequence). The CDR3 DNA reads TGTGCCAGCAGCAACATGAGCTCTGGAAACACCATATATTTT. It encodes CASSNMSSGNTIYF.

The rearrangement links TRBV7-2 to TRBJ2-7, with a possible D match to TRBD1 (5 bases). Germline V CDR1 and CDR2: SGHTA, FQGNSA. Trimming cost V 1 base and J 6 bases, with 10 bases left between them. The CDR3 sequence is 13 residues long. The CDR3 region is CASSLGQLGEQYF. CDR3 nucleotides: TGTGCCAGCAGCTTAGGACAGTTGGGCGAGCAGTACTTC.

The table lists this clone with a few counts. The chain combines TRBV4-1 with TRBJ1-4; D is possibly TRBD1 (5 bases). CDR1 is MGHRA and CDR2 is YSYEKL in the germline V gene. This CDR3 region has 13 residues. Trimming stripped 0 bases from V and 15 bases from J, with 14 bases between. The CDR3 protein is CASSQDEGREVFF. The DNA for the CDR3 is TGCGCCAGCAGCCAAGATGAGGGCAGGGAGGTGTTTTTT.